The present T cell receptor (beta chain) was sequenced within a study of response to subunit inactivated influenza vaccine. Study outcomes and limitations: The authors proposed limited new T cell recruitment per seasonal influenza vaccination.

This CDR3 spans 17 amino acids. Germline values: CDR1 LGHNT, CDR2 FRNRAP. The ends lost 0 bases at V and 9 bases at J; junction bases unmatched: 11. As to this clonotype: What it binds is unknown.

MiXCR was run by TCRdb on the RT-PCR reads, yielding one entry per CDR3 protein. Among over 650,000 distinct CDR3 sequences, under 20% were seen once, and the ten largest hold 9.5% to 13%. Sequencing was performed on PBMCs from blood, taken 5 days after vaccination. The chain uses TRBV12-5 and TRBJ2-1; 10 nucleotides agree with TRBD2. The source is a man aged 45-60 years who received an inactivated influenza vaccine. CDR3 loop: CASGLVLTGTSDFEQFF. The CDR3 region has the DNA TGTGCTAGTGGTTTGGTACTGACAGGGACTAGCGATTTTGAGCAGTTCTTC. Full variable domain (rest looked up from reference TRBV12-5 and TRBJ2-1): DARVTQTPRHKVTEMGQEVTMRCQPILGHNTVFWYRQTMMQGLELLAYFRNRAPLDDSGMPKDRFSAEMPDATLATLKIQPSEPRDSAVYFCASGLVLTGTSDFEQFFGPGTRLTVL.